The present entry profiles one T cell receptor beta chain with its context. Antigen specificity is unknown. Profiling relied on immunoSEQ multiplex PCR, and the TCRdb table lists in-frame clones only, not all of them. The data contain 20,000 to 30,000 clones, nearly 85% of them singletons. This specimen belongs to a study of lymphopenia after photon versus proton radiotherapy. The study's findings and limits: A bigger post-nadir fall in TCR diversity correlated inversely with survival time in deceased patients. Under photons, naive T cells and diversity fell while effector/memory populations rose. Survival link was tested only in deceased patients; proton benefit remains a possibility.

The CDR3 runs to 20 residues. CDR1 is LNHNV and CDR2 is YYDKDF in the germline V gene (reference sequence). V dropped 3 bases and J dropped 4 bases, with 31 bases sitting between them. V and J are TRBV15 and TRBJ2-7; the D gene could be TRBD1 or TRBD2 (5 bases each). This specimen was peripheral blood, taken from a patient treated with proton-based radiotherapy. This sequence originates from a woman aged 70-85 years with pancreatic cancer. CDR3 DNA sequence: TGTGCCACCAGCAGGGATGTACCCAACCGAGGGGCCCCGGATCGGTACGAGCAGTACTTC. Amino acids: CATSRDVPNRGAPDRYEQYF.